This TCR beta chain was identified in a study of cytomegalovirus exposure and HLA in healthy donors. PCR employed 60 Vbeta and 13 Jbeta primers. Original analysis: Later analysis identified tens of millions of unique TCR beta chains, about 11 million shared. TCRdb's table, derived via immunoSEQ multiplex PCR, lists solely in-frame clones and lacks some. Clone size and the V and J calls come from that table; the DNA yielded D and trimming. Here the sample spans some 150,000 clones, 9.7% being singletons. Turning to this clone: Its antigen is currently unknown.

The CDR3 consists of 16 residues. CDR1 LGHNA and CDR2 YNFKEQ come from the germline V gene. V trimming: 0 bases; J trimming: 5 bases; junction bases outside the gene matches: 6. Study-wide results and caveats: Accurate HLA-A and HLA-B prediction from TCR beta sequences was reported for most subjects.

There were likely unrecorded immune exposures, though donors were nominally healthy when sampled. The sequence was collected from a man in his fifties or sixties in good health and CMV-seronegative. The sample taken for sequencing was PBMCs. The chain combines TRBV4-2 with TRBJ2-5; the match to TRBD1 covers 10 bases. CDR3 nucleotide sequence: TGTGCCAGCAGCCAAGAGACAGGGGGCGTGTTGGAGACCCAGTACTTC. This encodes CASSQETGGVLETQYF.